One and the same sample provided the 19 T cell receptor beta chains below, sequenced in a study of early T cells in non-severe SARS-CoV-2 infection. TCRdb independently ran MiXCR on the 5' RACE reads; one entry per CDR3 protein. Here the sample spans some 80,000 distinct CDR3 sequences, roughly 15% being singletons. The sample comprised whole blood. The source is an adult who was a healthcare worker with PCR-confirmed SARS-CoV-2 infection or an uninfected control (not recorded which).

This clonotype came up many times. V and J are TRBV7-9 and TRBJ2-1; a possible D gene is TRBD2 (6 bases). Germline CDR1 SEHNR, CDR2 FQNEAQ (reference sequence). Trimming removed 5 bases from V and 4 bases from J, with 15 bases in between. There are 15 residues in the CDR3. DNA of the CDR3: TGTGCCAGCAGCCCGACGGGGGTCGGGTACAATGAGCAGTTCTTC. As protein: CASSPTGVGYNEQFF.

The chain recombines TRBV4-3 with TRBJ2-7; 14 bases match TRBD2. After removal of 0 bases from V and 2 bases from J, the junction contained 3 bases not matched to a gene. The CDR3 extends over 17 amino acids. CDR1 is LGHNA and CDR2 is YSLEER in the germline V gene. CDR3: CASSQDPTSGGAYEQYF. The CDR3 region has the DNA TGCGCCAGCAGCCAAGATCCGACTAGCGGGGGGGCCTACGAGCAGTACTTC.

This clonotype is medium-sized by share. V is TRBV6-2 or TRBV6-3 and J is TRBJ2-6; the D gene is possibly TRBD1 (7 bases). The CDR3 runs 15 residues. Between the trimmed V and J ends, which lost 6 bases and 2 bases, there was a span of 11 bases. Germline V gives CDR1 MNHEY, CDR2 SVGEGT. In DNA form, the CDR3 reads TGTGCCAGCAGCTCCAGGGGGGCTGGGGCCAACGTCCTGACTTTC. Translated: CASSSRGAGANVLTF.

In its sample, this clonotype was seen a few times. The gene calls are TRBV4-1 and TRBJ2-6; D unclear. The CDR3 has 16 amino acids. Germline CDR1 reads MGHRA; CDR2 reads YSYEKL. With 1 base removed from V and 1 base from J, the gap between germline ends came to 8 bases. CDR3 sequence reads: CASSQVVSSGANVLTF. Written as DNA, the CDR3 is TGCGCCAGCAGCCAAGTGGTGTCTTCTGGGGCCAACGTCCTGACTTTC.

In its sample, this clonotype was seen once. The chain has TRBV6-2 or TRBV6-3 and TRBJ2-5, with 8 bases identical to TRBD2. Unmatched junction bases numbered 11, after V lost 10 bases and J lost 4 bases. The CDR3 consists of 14 residues. Germline CDR1 and CDR2: MNHEY and SVGEGT. The CDR3 region has the DNA TGTGCCACAGGCCGGAGCGGGGGCACAGAGACCCAGTACTTC. Residues: CATGRSGGTETQYF.

There are many counts of this clonotype. The chain combines TRBV9 with TRBJ2-3; 9 bases align to TRBD1. Germline CDR1 is SGDLS and CDR2 is YYNGEE. The CDR3 extends over 16 amino acids. The ends lost 2 bases at V and 6 bases at J; junction bases unmatched: 10. CDR3 residues: CASSVEVGTGRDTQYF. In nucleotides, the CDR3 is TGTGCCAGCAGCGTGGAAGTGGGGACAGGGCGGGATACGCAGTATTTT.

This clonotype was counted many times. V usage is TRBV30 and J usage is TRBJ1-6; no firm D call. The CDR3 is made up of 13 amino acids. Trimming stripped 3 bases from V and 9 bases from J, with 12 bases between. CDR1 GTSNPN and CDR2 SVGIG come from the germline V gene (reference sequence). The CDR3 region has the DNA TGTGCCTGGAGGGGCAGGAATCGTTCACCCCTCCACTTT. It encodes CAWRGRNRSPLHF.

This clonotype has ten or more counts. The rearrangement uses TRBV19 and TRBJ1-5, with D perhaps matching TRBD1 (6 bases). Germline CDR1 and CDR2: LNHDA and SQIVND (reference sequence). Trimming left V 3 bases short and J 1 base short, with 13 bases between. CDR3 length: 16 amino acids. CDR3 bases: TGTGCCAGTAGTATTAGGACAGCTCGGAGCAATCAGCCCCAGCATTTT. Translation: CASSIRTARSNQPQHF.

The chain links TRBV6-1 to TRBJ1-2, with 7 bases that match TRBD1. After removal of 3 bases from V and 5 bases from J, the junction contained 9 bases not matched to a gene. CDR1 is MNHNS and CDR2 is SASEGT in the germline V gene. The CDR3 length is 15 residues. CDR3 protein: CASSERRDSGYGYTF. The CDR3, as DNA: TGTGCCAGCAGTGAGCGCCGGGACAGTGGTTATGGCTACACCTTC.

The chain joins TRBV15 to TRBJ2-2; 8 bases map to TRBD2. CDR3 size: 17 residues. The trim removed 3 bases at V and 2 bases at J, leaving 8 bases unmatched. Germline values: CDR1 LNHNV, CDR2 YYDKDF (reference sequence). The CDR3 loop reads CATSSYLAGGNTGELFF. The CDR3 DNA reads as TGTGCCACCAGCAGCTATCTAGCGGGTGGCAACACCGGGGAGCTGTTTTTT.

This clonotype was seen ten or more times. This chain joins TRBV9 and TRBJ2-1; 8 bases fit TRBD2. From germline, CDR1 is SGDLS and CDR2 YYNGEE. This CDR3 is built from 17 residues. V shed 2 bases, J shed 7 bases, and the junction held 14 bases outside the gene matches. CDR3 in amino acids: CASSVSPRGGGWNEQFF. CDR3 coding DNA: TGTGCCAGCAGCGTTAGCCCTCGAGGCGGGGGGTGGAATGAGCAGTTCTTC.

A remark on this clonotype: A much larger clone differs from this one at a single base, so this may be a read error. The V gene is TRBV6-2 or TRBV6-3, the J gene TRBJ2-2, with a possible D match to TRBD2 (6 bases). Looked up from germline, CDR1 is MNHEY and CDR2 is SVGEGT. The CDR3 covers 13 residues. The V gene lost 8 bases and the J gene lost 3 bases, with 10 bases spanning the gap. CDR3 residues: CASRDCDTGELFF. The CDR3, as DNA: TGTGCCAGCCGGGACTGCGACACCGGGGAGCTGTTTTTT.

V usage is TRBV19 and J usage is TRBJ1-5, with TRBD1 as a possible D gene (6 bases). There are 14 residues in the CDR3. With 5 bases removed from V and 2 bases from J, the gap between germline ends came to 10 bases. The germline CDR1 and CDR2 sequences are LNHDA and SQIVND (reference sequence). The CDR3 region is CASSSGAGNQPQHF. The CDR3 DNA follows: TGTGCCAGTAGTTCGGGGGCGGGCAATCAGCCCCAGCATTTT.

There are many counts of this clonotype. The V call is TRBV20-1, the J call TRBJ2-5, with D perhaps matching TRBD1 or TRBD2 (5 bases each). V lost 5 bases and J 1 base, leaving 11 bases between the germline ends. Germline V gives CDR1 DFQATT, CDR2 SNEGSKA (reference sequence). CDR3 length: 13 residues. CDR3 nucleotides: TGCAGTGCTCCTGACAGCGGCCAAGAGACCCAGTACTTC. It translates to CSAPDSGQETQYF.

This clonotype was picked up a small number of times. The chain carries TRBV7-9 and TRBJ2-2; 11 nucleotides align to TRBD1. Per germline, CDR1 SEHNR and CDR2 FQNEAQ (reference sequence). Trimming at V came to 5 bases and at J to 4 bases, leaving 3 bases not matched to a gene. The CDR3 sequence is 15 residues long. In DNA form, the CDR3 reads TGTGCCAGCAGCCGGACAGGGGGCTCCACCGGGGAGCTGTTTTTT. Residues: CASSRTGGSTGELFF.

CDR3 DNA: TGCAGCGTTTCGGACAGGATTTATGGCTACACCTTC. Protein: CSVSDRIYGYTF. The V and J genes are TRBV29-1 and TRBJ1-2; 7 bases are a match to TRBD1. The germline gives CDR1 SQVTM, CDR2 ANQGSEA. The CDR3 length is 12 residues. V shed 5 bases and J 5 bases; nucleotides not matched to a gene: 5.

In this sample, this clonotype turned up a few times. The chain couples TRBV10-3 to TRBJ2-3; 8 positions agree with TRBD1. The germline CDR1 and CDR2 sequences are ENHRY and SYGVKD. V gave up 6 bases and J gave up 3 bases; unmatched junction bases: 2. This CDR3 has 13 amino acids. The CDR3 spells CAIRRQGTDTQYF. The CDR3, as DNA: TGTGCCATCAGGCGACAGGGGACAGATACGCAGTATTTT.

This clonotype was seen more than once but under ten times. The genes are TRBV5-5 and TRBJ2-5; 10 nucleotides match TRBD2. This CDR3 is 15 amino acids long. J lost 3 bases, V lost 4 bases, and 6 bases had no gene match. Germline V gene sequence: CDR1 SGHKS, CDR2 YYEKEE (reference sequence). Here the CDR3 reads CASSRELAGKETQYF. CDR3 DNA sequence: TGTGCCAGCAGCCGGGAACTAGCGGGGAAAGAGACCCAGTACTTC.

This clonotype was counted at least ten times. The rearrangement joins TRBV6-6 to TRBJ1-1; D gene unclear. This CDR3 has 14 amino acids. The germline V gene encodes CDR1 MNHNY and CDR2 SVGAGI (reference sequence). V was pared by 6 bases and J by 1 base, with 12 bases between. The CDR3 loop reads CASRVTQENTEAFF. The CDR3 DNA sequence: TGTGCCAGCAGGGTAACCCAGGAGAACACTGAAGCTTTCTTT.